This T cell receptor beta chain was documented in a study of CD8+ T cells in alopecia areata. About the study: A regimen of oral tofacitinib, 5 to 10 mg twice daily, was given to treated patients.

Of note for this clone: The antigen is not known.

Documented treatment: oral pan-JAK inhibitor, 5-10 mg twice daily. Study results and limitations: Scalp clonality dropped significantly under tofacitinib, as did expanded CD8+ top-100 clones.

Sequencing templates came from extracted RNA that was reverse transcribed into cDNA. The assay was immunoSEQ multiplex PCR, and TCRdb's table has in-frame clones only and misses some. This sample has around 150,000 clones, with around three fifths found just once. The receptor comes from a human donor with alopecia areata. The source was CD4+ T cells sorted from blood, collected at week 24, from a patient treated with tofacitinib.

Here the CDR3 reads CASSLGLDSPLHF. CDR3 nucleotides: TGTGCCAGCAGCTTAGGGTTGGATTCACCCCTCCACTTT. The chain combines TRBV7-9 with TRBJ1-6; D is unclear. Germline loops: CDR1 SEHNR, CDR2 FQNEAQ (reference sequence). V was pared by 1 base and J by 8 bases, with 6 bases between. The CDR3 runs to 13 residues.